These 26 T cell receptor beta chains share one sample of origin, sequenced in a study of T cells in localized non-small cell lung cancer (dated by TCRdb to the early 2020s). The library was generated by the immunoSEQ multiplex PCR assay. The source is immuneACCESS, and TCRdb retained only in-frame sequences with V and J called. Part of the clones is not carried over; for the studies checked, unresolved V genes explain less than half of this, and the remainder is unexplained. Present in this sample are about 40,000 clones, approximately 81% of which were seen just once. The ten most abundant clones make up about 7% of the sample. Sequencing was performed on peripheral blood mononuclear cells, taken before any cancer treatment. The receptors stem from an older male donor with stage II lung adenocarcinoma.

This chain joins TRBV12-5 and TRBJ2-1; no reliable D call. The CDR3 totals 15 residues. Trimming shortened V by 0 bases and J by 8 bases, and 14 bases separated the two germline ends. Germline V lookup: CDR1 LGHNT, CDR2 FRNRAP. This CDR3 is CASGLVGPRRDEQFF. The CDR3 region has the DNA TGTGCTAGTGGTTTGGTTGGCCCCCGTCGGGATGAGCAGTTCTTC.

The genes are TRBV5-4 and TRBJ1-2; D gene uncertain. Per germline, CDR1 SGHNT and CDR2 YYREEE (reference sequence). Trimming removed 3 bases at V and 6 bases at J, with 18 bases between. The CDR3 has 15 amino acids. The CDR3 coding sequence is TGTGCCAGCAGCTCCCGCGGCAGCACCCTAAATGGCTACACCTTC. This encodes CASSSRGSTLNGYTF. Together with reference TRBV5-4 and TRBJ1-2, the CDR3 gives the full variable domain: ETGVTQSPTHLIKTRGQQVTLRCSSQSGHNTVSWYQQALGQGPQFIFQYYREEENGRGNFPPRFSGLQFPNYSSELNVNALELDDSALYLCASSSRGSTLNGYTFGSGTRLTVV.

The chain joins TRBV5-1 to TRBJ1-1; D gene unclear. Per germline, CDR1 SGHRS and CDR2 YFSETQ. V was trimmed by 4 bases and J by 0 bases, leaving 10 bases between them. This CDR3 has 14 residues. The CDR3 region is CASSVRSMNTEAFF. The CDR3 nucleotides are TGCGCCAGCAGCGTCAGGAGCATGAACACTGAAGCTTTCTTT. The full variable domain, rest sourced from reference TRBV5-1 and TRBJ1-1, is KAGVTQTPRYLIKTRGQQVTLSCSPISGHRSVSWYQQTPGQGLQFLFEYFSETQRNKGNFPGRFSGRQFSNSRSEMNVSTLELGDSALYLCASSVRSMNTEAFFGQGTRLTVV.

The V and J genes are TRBV10-3 and TRBJ1-5, with 9 nucleotides matching TRBD1. Germline CDR1 reads ENHRY; CDR2 reads SYGVKD. V lost 9 bases and J lost 7; bases outside the gene matches: 10. This CDR3 contains 14 residues. The CDR3 reads CAILRDRVFQPQHF. As DNA, the CDR3 is TGTGCCATTCTTCGGGACAGGGTTTTCCAGCCCCAGCATTTT.

The rearrangement links TRBV15 to TRBJ1-1; maybe TRBD1 (5 bases). This CDR3 contains 15 residues. The V gene lost 4 bases and the J gene lost 2 bases, with 14 bases spanning the gap. In germline, CDR1 is LNHNV, CDR2 YYDKDF (reference sequence). In DNA form, the CDR3 reads TGTGCCACCAGCACACCGGGACGGATAAACACTGAAGCTTTCTTT. Its translation is CATSTPGRINTEAFF.

The sample holds one count of this clone. DNA of the CDR3: TGTGCCAGCAGTTTATCCAAATTCAGCTCTGGGGCCAACGTCCTGACTTTC. Protein: CASSLSKFSSGANVLTF. The chain employs TRBV28 and TRBJ2-6; D unclear. Trimming pared 1 base from V and 0 bases from J, leaving 10 bases between. CDR1 and CDR2 (germline): MDHEN, SYDVKM. The CDR3 extends over 17 amino acids.

The rearrangement links TRBV10-3 to TRBJ1-4; tentative D call: TRBD1 (6 bases). Germline lookup yields CDR1 ENHRY and CDR2 SYGVKD. CDR3 size: 15 residues. V lost 10 bases, J lost 7 bases, and 22 bases lay in between. The CDR3 protein is CATASSGGRAEKLFF. CDR3 DNA: TGTGCCACCGCATCGTCTGGGGGGCGCGCTGAAAAACTGTTTTTT.

The chain couples TRBV7-2 to TRBJ2-6; no clear D gene. V lost 2 bases, J lost 0 bases, and 11 bases lay in between. The CDR3 runs 17 residues. Looked up from germline, CDR1 is SGHTA and CDR2 is FQGNSA. The DNA for the CDR3 is TGTGCCAGCAGCTTAATGGCGGTGCCCTCTGGGGCCAACGTCCTGACTTTC. This codes for CASSLMAVPSGANVLTF.

The rearrangement joins TRBV30 to TRBJ1-1; no clear D. Trimming took off 0 bases at V and 2 bases at J, with 10 bases between the two ends. The germline V gene encodes CDR1 GTSNPN and CDR2 SVGIG (reference sequence). This CDR3 spans 14 amino acids. CDR3 residues: CAWSVGASNTEAFF. DNA for the CDR3: TGTGCCTGGAGTGTAGGCGCCAGTAACACTGAAGCTTTCTTT.

V gene TRBV7-2 combines with J gene TRBJ2-2; tentative D call: TRBD2 (6 bases). Trimming shortened V by 5 bases and J by 6 bases, and 22 bases separated the two germline ends. CDR1 SGHTA and CDR2 FQGNSA come from the germline V gene. The CDR3 is made up of 17 amino acids. CDR3 DNA: TGTGCCAGCAGCCCAAGCGGACTGATCGGGGGACCCGGGGAGCTGTTTTTT. Its translation is CASSPSGLIGGPGELFF. Full variable domain (missing parts from reference TRBV7-2 and TRBJ2-2): GAGVSQSPSNKVTEKGKDVELRCDPISGHTALYWYRQSLGQGLEFLIYFQGNSAPDKSGLPSDRFSAERTGGSVSTLTIQRTQQEDSAVYLCASSPSGLIGGPGELFFGEGSRLTVL.

This clone has only one observation. For the CDR3, the DNA is TGTGCCATCAGTCTAAATCCCAGGGGGCAGAGCTATGGCTACACCTTC. Translation gives CAISLNPRGQSYGYTF. V usage is TRBV10-3 and J usage is TRBJ1-2; 8 bases line up with TRBD1. This CDR3 contains 16 residues. Germline V CDR1 and CDR2: ENHRY, SYGVKD. Trimming removed 5 bases from V and 4 bases from J; junction bases left unmatched: 12.

The chain has TRBV7-2 and TRBJ1-1; tentative D call: TRBD1 (5 bases). The germline V and J ends were trimmed by 4 bases and 4 bases, with 13 bases remaining between them. From germline, CDR1 is SGHTA and CDR2 FQGNSA. This CDR3 spans 14 amino acids. The CDR3 DNA reads as TGTGCCAGCAGCTCACAGGCTGGGGGCACTGAAGCTTTCTTT. Protein: CASSSQAGGTEAFF.

The V and J genes are TRBV28 and TRBJ1-2; D remains unclear. Germline-derived CDR1 and CDR2 are MDHEN and SYDVKM. The V end was cut by 6 bases, the J end by 1 base, with 9 bases between. This CDR3 has 13 residues. The CDR3 protein is CASRPQSNYGYTF. The CDR3 nucleotides read TGTGCCAGCAGGCCCCAGAGTAACTATGGCTACACCTTC.

The chain combines TRBV6-5 with TRBJ1-2; TRBD1 aligns across 9 bases. The germline CDR1 and CDR2 sequences are MNHEY and SVGAGI. The CDR3 sequence is 15 residues long. Losses at the gene ends were 4 bases for V and 8 bases for J; bases not matched to a gene: 11. The CDR3, as DNA: TGTGCCAGCAGTTCGACCGGGACAGGGCTCGAAGGCTACACCTTC. Protein: CASSSTGTGLEGYTF.

This clone has a handful of counts. V is TRBV11-2 and J is TRBJ1-1; 7 nucleotides match TRBD1. The V segment lost 1 base and the J segment 5 bases; nucleotides outside the gene matches: 4. The germline V gene has CDR1 SGHAT and CDR2 FQNNGV. This CDR3 has 14 residues. This CDR3 reads CASSLAQGQTEAFF. As DNA, the CDR3 is TGTGCCAGCAGCTTAGCACAGGGACAGACTGAAGCTTTCTTT.

This sequence joins TRBV6-1 and TRBJ2-4, with 7 bases lining up with TRBD2. The CDR3 sequence is 13 residues long. With 4 bases clipped from V and 9 bases from J, the junction kept 6 bases outside the gene matches. Per germline, CDR1 MNHNS and CDR2 SASEGT. The CDR3: CASSVTTGGIQYF. CDR3 bases: TGTGCCAGCAGTGTTACAACGGGGGGCATTCAGTACTTC.

The V and J genes are TRBV7-2 and TRBJ1-5, with D maybe TRBD1 (6 bases). The CDR3 has 14 amino acids. Germline loops: CDR1 SGHTA, CDR2 FQGNSA. V dropped 4 bases and J dropped 5 bases, with 12 bases sitting between them. CDR3 region: CASSSGQPHQPQHF. CDR3 in DNA: TGTGCCAGCAGCTCAGGACAGCCCCATCAGCCCCAGCATTTT.

J is TRBJ1-5 and V is TRBV2; a weak D match, TRBD1 (6 bases). V lost 8 bases to trimming and J lost 8 bases, with 13 bases between them. Germline lookup yields CDR1 SNHLY and CDR2 FYNNEI. The CDR3 is 12 residues long. CDR3: CASDQGIEPQHF. The CDR3, as DNA: TGTGCCAGCGACCAGGGGATTGAGCCCCAGCATTTT.

There are a few counts of this clone. The V call is TRBV7-6, the J call TRBJ1-2, with D perhaps TRBD1 (6 bases). The CDR3 loop spans 13 amino acids. Germline V lookup: CDR1 SGHVS, CDR2 FNYEAQ. The V gene lost 5 bases and the J gene lost 7 bases, with 14 bases spanning the gap. The DNA of the CDR3 is TGTGCCAGCAGCCGTAATCAGGGGTCTGGCTACACCTTC. Its protein is CASSRNQGSGYTF.

J is TRBJ2-1 and V is TRBV7-9; 7 nucleotides agree with TRBD2. There are 15 residues in the CDR3. V lost 3 bases, J lost 6 bases, and 8 bases stayed unmatched. The germline V gene encodes CDR1 SEHNR and CDR2 FQNEAQ (reference sequence). The CDR3 coding sequence is TGTGCCAGCAGCTTTGACACGACTAGCAGCAATGAGCAGTTCTTC. Its protein is CASSFDTTSSNEQFF.

The table lists this clone with a few counts. CDR3 loop: CASSPGEANTEAFF. Here the CDR3 DNA reads TGTGCCAGCTCGCCAGGGGAGGCGAACACTGAAGCTTTCTTT. V is TRBV18 and J is TRBJ1-1; a possible D gene is TRBD1 (6 bases). The germline V gene has CDR1 KGHSH and CDR2 LQKENI. The V end lost 6 bases, the J end lost 1 base, and 12 bases lay between the germline ends. The CDR3 runs 14 residues.

The rearrangement links TRBV9 to TRBJ2-7; no definite D call. The length of the CDR3 is 16 residues. CDR1 is SGDLS and CDR2 is YYNGEE in the germline V gene. V lost 0 bases, J lost 3 bases, and 16 bases lay in between. The CDR3 is CASSVGGRALSYEQYF. DNA of the CDR3: TGTGCCAGCAGCGTAGGAGGTAGGGCCCTCAGCTACGAGCAGTACTTC.

The CDR3 is CASSWQGYEQYF. The CDR3 nucleotides are TGTGCCAGCAGTTGGCAGGGGTACGAGCAGTACTTC. The V gene is TRBV28, the J gene TRBJ2-5, with D perhaps TRBD1 (6 bases). The tail of the sequence fits TRBJ2-7 better, so the J call may be wrong. Germline CDR1 is MDHEN and CDR2 is SYDVKM. CDR3 size: 12 residues.

The CDR3 coding sequence is TGCAGCGTTCCGGGACAGGGGGCTCCCGGGGAGCTGTTTTTT. It encodes CSVPGQGAPGELFF. The gene calls are TRBV29-1 and TRBJ2-2; 12 bases fit TRBD1. Germline values: CDR1 SQVTM, CDR2 ANQGSEA. The length of the CDR3 is 14 residues. The trim removed 5 bases at V and 6 bases at J, leaving 4 bases unmatched.

CDR3 coding DNA: TGCGCCAGCAGCTTGGCCGAGGAAGCTTTCTTT. This encodes CASSLAEEAFF. The chain is built from TRBV5-1 and TRBJ1-1; the D is unclear. Trimming stripped 0 bases from V and 8 bases from J, with 5 bases between. Germline CDR1 SGHRS, CDR2 YFSETQ. The CDR3 runs 11 residues.

The V call is TRBV9, the J call TRBJ2-3; the match to TRBD1 covers 7 bases. The V and J ends lost 1 base and 3 bases, in that order; junction bases with no gene match: 5. The CDR3 has 15 amino acids. Germline lookup yields CDR1 SGDLS and CDR2 YYNGEE. CDR3 in amino acids: CASSVNPQGTDTQYF. The DNA for the CDR3 is TGTGCCAGCAGCGTAAACCCACAGGGGACAGATACGCAGTATTTT.